This is a list of T cell receptor beta chains from one sample in a study of cytomegalovirus exposure and HLA in healthy donors. TCRdb's copy holds only in-frame clones and misses some; the assay was immunoSEQ multiplex PCR. Here the sample spans over 100,000 clones, about 76% being singletons. Sequencing was performed on PBMCs. These receptors came from a woman in her thirties in good health and CMV-seronegative. The CDR3 runs from the conserved cysteine through the conserved F or W. Fields, in order: J gene, D gene, clone size, V gene, CDR3 protein, CDR3 DNA. D genes are given only for firm matches. Size values are once, few and many counts, or a class for expanded clones, and some rows have none.

J: TRBJ2-7
D: TRBD2
size: once
V: TRBV6-1
CDR3: CASSWTSGERQYF
DNA: TGTGCCAGCAGTTGGACTAGCGGGGAAAGGCAGTACTTC

J: TRBJ1-1
D: .
size: .
V: TRBV14
CDR3: CASSQGRANTEAFF
DNA: TGTGCCAGCAGCCAGGGCAGGGCGAACACTGAAGCTTTCTTT

J: TRBJ2-5
D: TRBD1
size: few
V: TRBV29-1
CDR3: CSVEDYLGQFWETQYF
DNA: TGCAGCGTTGAAGATTACCTGGGACAGTTCTGGGAGACCCAGTACTTC

J: TRBJ1-1
D: .
size: .
V: TRBV5-1
CDR3: CASSSGTKNTEAFF
DNA: TGCGCCAGCAGCTCCGGGACAAAGAACACTGAAGCTTTCTTT

J: TRBJ2-1
D: TRBD2
size: .
V: TRBV7-8
CDR3: CASSLEAGRGRLNNEQFF
DNA: TGTGCCAGCAGCTTAGAAGCTGGGCGCGGGAGGTTAAACAATGAGCAGTTCTTC

J: TRBJ2-5
D: .
size: .
V: TRBV7-9
CDR3: CASSARGETQYF
DNA: TGTGCCAGCAGCGCCAGAGGGGAGACCCAGTACTTC

J: TRBJ1-5
D: .
size: .
V: TRBV28
CDR3: CASTESGAASNQPQHF
DNA: TGTGCCAGCACTGAAAGTGGGGCGGCGAGCAATCAGCCCCAGCATTTT

J: TRBJ2-7
D: .
size: .
V: TRBV23-1
CDR3: CASSQHDRGPEQYF
DNA: TGCGCCAGCAGTCAACATGATCGAGGGCCGGAGCAGTACTTC

J: TRBJ1-1
D: .
size: .
V: TRBV6-4
CDR3: CASSDAGDTEAFF
DNA: TGTGCCAGCAGTGACGCAGGGGACACTGAAGCTTTCTTT

J: TRBJ2-7
D: .
size: .
V: TRBV2
CDR3: CASSGEQGSYEQYF
DNA: TGTGCCAGCAGCGGCGAACAGGGCTCCTACGAGCAGTACTTC

J: TRBJ2-1
D: TRBD2
size: .
V: TRBV29-1
CDR3: CSVVLASGYNEQFF
DNA: TGCAGCGTTGTCCTGGCTAGCGGCTACAATGAGCAGTTCTTC

J: TRBJ2-7
D: .
size: few
V: TRBV11-2
CDR3: CASSTGVVASEQYF
DNA: TGTGCCAGCAGCACGGGAGTCGTTGCCTCCGAGCAGTACTTC

J: TRBJ1-2
D: TRBD1
size: .
V: TRBV27
CDR3: CASSFMSGQVAHGYTF
DNA: TGTGCCAGCAGTTTTATGTCGGGACAGGTGGCCCATGGCTACACCTTC

J: TRBJ2-1
D: TRBD1
size: .
V: TRBV7-3
CDR3: CASSPRDRGYNEQFF
DNA: TGTGCCAGCAGCCCCCGGGACAGGGGTTACAATGAGCAGTTCTTC

J: TRBJ1-4
D: .
size: .
V: TRBV30
CDR3: CAWGFDRKGEKLFF
DNA: TGTGCCTGGGGATTCGACAGGAAGGGTGAAAAACTGTTTTTT

J: TRBJ1-2
D: TRBD1
size: .
V: TRBV10-3
CDR3: CAIAGQGVDGYTF
DNA: TGTGCCATAGCGGGACAGGGGGTTGATGGCTACACCTTC

J: TRBJ2-7
D: .
size: .
V: TRBV6-4
CDR3: CASSVLAGPTYEQYF
DNA: TGTGCCAGCAGTGTATTGGCAGGGCCTACCTACGAGCAGTACTTC

J: TRBJ1-1
D: TRBD1
size: few
V: TRBV7-9
CDR3: CASSSLWTGAVNTEAFF
DNA: TGTGCCAGCAGCTCATTGTGGACAGGAGCAGTGAACACTGAAGCTTTCTTT

J: TRBJ1-5
D: TRBD1
size: .
V: TRBV7-8
CDR3: CASSLQGVTQPQHF
DNA: TGTGCCAGCAGCTTGCAGGGGGTGACTCAGCCCCAGCATTTT

J: TRBJ2-7
D: TRBD2
size: .
V: TRBV6-5
CDR3: CASSYSRLAGHEQYF
DNA: TGTGCCAGCAGTTACTCGAGACTAGCGGGACACGAGCAGTACTTC

J: TRBJ2-5
D: TRBD2
size: .
V: TRBV18
CDR3: CASSQGLEETQYF
DNA: TGTGCCAGCTCACAGGGACTAGAAGAGACCCAGTACTTC

J: TRBJ1-5
D: .
size: .
V: TRBV19
CDR3: CASSHGGEGMFQPQHF
DNA: TGTGCCAGTAGCCATGGGGGGGAGGGGATGTTTCAGCCCCAGCATTTT